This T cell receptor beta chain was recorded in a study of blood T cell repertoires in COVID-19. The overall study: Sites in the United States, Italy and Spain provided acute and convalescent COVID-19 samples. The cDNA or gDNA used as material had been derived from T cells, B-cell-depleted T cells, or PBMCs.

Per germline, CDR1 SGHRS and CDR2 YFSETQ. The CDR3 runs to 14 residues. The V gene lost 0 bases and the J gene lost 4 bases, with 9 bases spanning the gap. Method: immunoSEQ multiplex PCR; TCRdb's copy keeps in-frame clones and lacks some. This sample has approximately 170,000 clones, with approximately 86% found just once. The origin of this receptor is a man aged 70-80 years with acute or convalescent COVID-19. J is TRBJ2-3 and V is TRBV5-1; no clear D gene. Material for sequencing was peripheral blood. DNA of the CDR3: TGCGCCAGCAGCTTGGGCGTTACAGCAGATACGCAGTATTTT. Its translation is CASSLGVTADTQYF.